This T cell receptor beta chain is drawn from a study of shared clonotypes between healthy human individuals. Study-wide results and limits: Even with large depth, rarefaction showed that sorted-subset sequencing was incomplete.

This CDR3 contains 15 residues. Germline V lookup: CDR1 SGHTA, CDR2 FQGNSA. Deletions cut 1 base from V and 0 bases from J, with 7 bases between. CD8 cells regarded as naive lacked CD45RO, were positively chosen for CCR7, and omitted terminally differentiated effector memory CD45RA+ cells. All the donors were Caucasian adults who lived in Nashville, Tennessee. Of note for this clone: What it binds is not known.

The deep-level immunoSEQ assay was used. TCRdb's copy holds only in-frame clones and misses some; the assay was immunoSEQ multiplex PCR. The data hold nearly 2 million clones, with less than 95% observed a single time. The chain is built from TRBV7-2 and TRBJ1-3; perhaps TRBD1 as D (5 bases). Sequencing was carried out using naive CD8+ T cells sorted from blood. The clonotype was recovered from a man aged 18 to 30 in good health. The CDR3 DNA is TGTGCCAGCAGCTTAGGGGGCTACTCTGGAAACACCATATATTTT. As protein: CASSLGGYSGNTIYF. Full variable domain (outside the CDR3, taken from reference TRBV7-2 and TRBJ1-3): GAGVSQSPSNKVTEKGKDVELRCDPISGHTALYWYRQSLGQGLEFLIYFQGNSAPDKSGLPSDRFSAERTGGSVSTLTIQRTQQEDSAVYLCASSLGGYSGNTIYFGEGSWLTVV.